This entry features one TCR beta chain sequence. What it binds is unknown. The data belong to a study of cytomegalovirus exposure and HLA in healthy donors. Though probably carrying unrecorded immune exposures, donors were nominally healthy at sampling. Both 60 Vbeta primers and 13 Jbeta primers went into the PCR. Profiling relied on immunoSEQ multiplex PCR, and the TCRdb table lists in-frame clones only, not all of them. The profile shows about 120,000 clones, around a tenth of them singletons. Trimming cost V 4 bases and J 3 bases; bases outside gene matches: 3. The CDR3 has 15 residues. The germline V gene has CDR1 SGHTA and CDR2 FQGNSA. General study findings and limits: Researchers reported in a later analysis that common viral pathogens appeared linked to several top clusters. It was confirmed in vitro that three of the CMV-associated chains were specific for CMV antigens. TCR beta V- and J-gene trimming, according to a later analysis, was linked to a missense DCLRE1C variant.

The sample comprised PBMCs. This clonotype originated in a man younger than 40 in good health and CMV-seronegative. V is TRBV7-2 and J is TRBJ2-1; TRBD2 aligns across 10 bases. The DNA for the CDR3 is TGTGCCAGCAGCTATACTAGCGGGATCTACAATGAGCAGTTCTTC. This codes for CASSYTSGIYNEQFF.